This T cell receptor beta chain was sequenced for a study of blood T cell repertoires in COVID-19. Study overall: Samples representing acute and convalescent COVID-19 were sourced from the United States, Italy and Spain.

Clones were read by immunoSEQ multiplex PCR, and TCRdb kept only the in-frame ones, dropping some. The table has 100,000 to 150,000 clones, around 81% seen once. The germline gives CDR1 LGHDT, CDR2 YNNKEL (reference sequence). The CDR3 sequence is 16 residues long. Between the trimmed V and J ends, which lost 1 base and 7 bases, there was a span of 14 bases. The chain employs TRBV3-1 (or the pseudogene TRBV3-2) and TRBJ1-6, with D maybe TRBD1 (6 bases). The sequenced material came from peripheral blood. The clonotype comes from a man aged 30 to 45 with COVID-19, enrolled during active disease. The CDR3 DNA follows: TGTGCCAGCAGCCAAGGATTAGGAACAGGGAATTCACCCCTCCACTTT. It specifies CASSQGLGTGNSPLHF.